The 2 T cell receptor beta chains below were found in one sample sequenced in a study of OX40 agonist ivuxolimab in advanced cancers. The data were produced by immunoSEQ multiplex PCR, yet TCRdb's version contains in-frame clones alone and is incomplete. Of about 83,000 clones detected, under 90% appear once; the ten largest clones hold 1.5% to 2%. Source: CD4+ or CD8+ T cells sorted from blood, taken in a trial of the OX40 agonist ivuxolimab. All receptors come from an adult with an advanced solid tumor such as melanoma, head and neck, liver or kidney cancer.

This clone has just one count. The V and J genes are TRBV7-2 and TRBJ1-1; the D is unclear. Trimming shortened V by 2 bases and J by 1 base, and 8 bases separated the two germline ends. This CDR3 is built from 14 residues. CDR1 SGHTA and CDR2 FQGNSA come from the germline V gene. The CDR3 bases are TGTGCCAGCAGCTTAATGCCGCCGAACACTGAAGCTTTCTTT. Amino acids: CASSLMPPNTEAFF.

CDR3 DNA: TGTGCCACAAGTCCGGACAGCCGTAACTATGGCTACACCTTC. It encodes CATSPDSRNYGYTF. V and J are TRBV10-3 and TRBJ1-2; a possible D gene is TRBD1 (6 bases). The CDR3 is 14 residues long. Per germline, CDR1 ENHRY and CDR2 SYGVKD. Trimming removed 10 bases at V and 1 base at J, with 16 bases between.